This TCR beta chain was retrieved from a study of T-cell memory formation after mild COVID-19. This clonotype occurred once. Germline values: CDR1 SGHKS, CDR2 YYEKEE (reference sequence). The CDR3 is made up of 15 amino acids. V lost 0 bases and J 7 bases, leaving 11 bases between the germline ends. MiXCR, applied by TCRdb to the 5' RACE reads, yields one record per CDR3 protein. The sample contains a few hundred thousand distinct CDR3 sequences, 28% of which appear only once. The chain couples TRBV5-5 to TRBJ1-6; D is perhaps TRBD1 (5 bases). The sequence was collected from an adult woman who had mild COVID-19 (a few samples of this study predate the infection). Cell type and time point are not known. Sequenced input: PBMCs or a T cell subset sorted from them (not recorded which). The CDR3 sequence: CASSLEAGRNSPLHF. Here the CDR3 DNA reads TGTGCCAGCAGCTTGGAAGCAGGGAGAAATTCACCCCTCCACTTT.